This passage covers 3 T cell receptor beta chains from one sample sequenced in a study of breast tumors, draining lymph nodes, adjacent tissues. Each CDR3 protein gets one entry after TCRdb re-called the multiplex PCR reads with MiXCR. The sample yields 55,000 to 75,000 distinct CDR3 sequences, approximately 45% seen once. Sequencing was carried out using breast tumor tissue. These receptors came from a female donor with breast cancer. Some clones in this sample may be carry-over from other donors' samples.

A word on this clonotype: Being one base from a much bigger clone, this may be a read error. Likely a read error: the CDR3 ends without its conserved phenylalanine or tryptophan. The rearrangement uses TRBV19 and TRBJ2-1, with 15 bases that match TRBD2. Germline V CDR1 and CDR2: LNHDA, SQIVND (reference sequence). The CDR3 is 16 residues long. The V gene end was trimmed by 3 bases and the J gene end by 8 bases; junction bases not matched to a gene: 5. The CDR3 DNA is TGTGCCAGTAGTATGGGACTAGCGGGAGGAATCCATGAGCAGTTCTCC. This gives the protein CASSMGLAGGIHEQFS.

As regards this clonotype: No conserved phenylalanine or tryptophan is present at the end of the CDR3, so a read error is the likely explanation. It is unclear where the CDR3 begins or ends on the DNA, so no DNA is shown, and the CDR3 is as TCRdb lists it. This chain joins TRBV7-2 and TRBJ2-2; TRBD1 is taken as the D call from the table, unchecked against the DNA. Germline values: CDR1 SGHTA, CDR2 FQGNSA. The CDR3 spans 24 amino acids, including both terminal residues. The CDR3 loop is CASSPRDRTIYEQYFGPGTRELFY.

This clonotype was detected once. The V and J genes are TRBV30 and TRBJ1-6; TRBD1 might be the D (6 bases). The CDR3 is made up of 13 amino acids. Per germline, CDR1 GTSNPN and CDR2 SVGIG (reference sequence). V lost 4 bases to trimming and J lost 8 bases, with 12 bases between them. CDR3 sequence (DNA): TGTGCCTGGAAGGGACACCGCGATTCACCCCTCCACTTT. Translated: CAWKGHRDSPLHF.